These 11 T cell receptor beta chains were sequenced from one sample in a study of blood T cell repertoires in COVID-19. Clones were sequenced by immunoSEQ multiplex PCR, and TCRdb holds only the in-frame ones, with some missing. The table lists about 320,000 clones, approximately 85% of them singletons. Sequencing input: peripheral blood. These receptors were taken from a woman between 50 and 59 years old with acute or convalescent COVID-19.

The chain's CDR3 is CASSVEYYTDTQYF. The CDR3 coding sequence is TGTGCCAGCAGCGTAGAGTACTACACAGATACGCAGTATTTT. V is TRBV9 and J is TRBJ2-3; the D is unclear. V was clipped by 0 bases and J by 2 bases, with 7 bases between them. Germline lookup yields CDR1 SGDLS and CDR2 YYNGEE. The CDR3 covers 14 residues.

J is TRBJ2-7 and V is TRBV3-1 (or the pseudogene TRBV3-2); D might be TRBD1 (5 bases). There are 14 residues in the CDR3. The V end lost 1 base, the J end lost 3 bases, and 10 bases lay between the germline ends. CDR1 and CDR2 from the germline V gene are LGHDT and YNNKEL (reference sequence). The CDR3 loop is CASSQVGAGYEQYF. The CDR3 DNA is TGTGCCAGCAGCCAAGTAGGGGCAGGCTACGAGCAGTACTTC.

The chain carries TRBV5-1 and TRBJ2-3; D remains ambiguous. CDR3 length equals 15 residues. Between the trimmed V and J ends, which lost 4 bases and 0 bases, there was a span of 12 bases. Germline V gene lookup returns CDR1 SGHRS and CDR2 YFSETQ. The CDR3 coding sequence is TGCGCCAGCAGCGCCGGGTTCGGAAGCACAGATACGCAGTATTTT. It encodes CASSAGFGSTDTQYF.

The genes are TRBV2 and TRBJ1-3, with 9 bases that match TRBD1. The junction had 7 bases not matched to a gene; V was cut back by 6 bases and J by 4 bases. Looked up from germline, CDR1 is SNHLY and CDR2 is FYNNEI. The CDR3 is 15 amino acids. CDR3 nucleotide sequence: TGTGCCAGCAGGGACAGGGGATTTGCCGGAAACACCATATATTTT. Its translation is CASRDRGFAGNTIYF.

The CDR3 here is CASSEVGGADTQYF. CDR3 bases: TGTGCCAGCAGTGAAGTGGGGGGGGCGGATACGCAGTATTTT. The chain employs TRBV6-1 and TRBJ2-3, with D possibly matching TRBD2 (7 bases). The V gene's germline CDR1 is MNHNS and CDR2 SASEGT. The V and J ends lost 1 base and 6 bases respectively, with 11 bases between them. The CDR3 runs 14 residues.

The chain is built from TRBV19 and TRBJ1-5; 8 bases are a match to TRBD1. J lost 7 bases, V lost 6 bases, and 5 bases had no gene match. CDR3 length: 13 residues. From germline, CDR1 is LNHDA and CDR2 SQIVND (reference sequence). The CDR3 DNA follows: TGTGCCAGTAGCCAGGGGGCTGAGCAGCCCCAGCATTTT. As protein: CASSQGAEQPQHF.

The rearrangement links TRBV3-1 (or the pseudogene TRBV3-2) to TRBJ2-5, with 9 positions matching TRBD1. Per the germline V gene, CDR1 is LGHDT and CDR2 is YNNKEL (reference sequence). The ends lost 5 bases at V and 2 bases at J; junction bases unmatched: 6. The CDR3 runs to 15 residues. CDR3: CASSFRTGAQETQYF. CDR3 sequence (DNA): TGTGCCAGCAGCTTTCGGACAGGGGCTCAAGAGACCCAGTACTTC.

V usage is TRBV5-1 and J usage is TRBJ2-7; 9 bases line up with TRBD2. The CDR3 has 15 residues. Germline CDR1 is SGHRS and CDR2 is YFSETQ. The V and J ends lost 4 bases and 4 bases, in that order; junction bases with no gene match: 9. The CDR3 bases are TGCGCCAGCAGCATATTAGCGGGGGATGTTTACGAGCAGTACTTC. Protein: CASSILAGDVYEQYF.

The chain combines TRBV28 with TRBJ2-3; TRBD1 matches at 7 bases. The CDR3 totals 16 residues. The germline CDR1 and CDR2 sequences are MDHEN and SYDVKM. V shed 8 bases, J shed 2 bases, and the junction held 13 bases outside the gene matches. The CDR3 region is CASGQPGQPHTDTQYF. The CDR3 DNA reads TGTGCCAGCGGCCAACCGGGACAGCCCCACACAGATACGCAGTATTTT.

This chain connects TRBV5-1 to TRBJ1-4, with D perhaps TRBD1 (5 bases). This CDR3 is 15 amino acids long. V dropped 0 bases and J dropped 7 bases, with 13 bases sitting between them. Germline V gene lookup returns CDR1 SGHRS and CDR2 YFSETQ. CDR3 region: CASSLVSGGGEKLFF. CDR3 DNA: TGCGCCAGCAGCTTGGTGTCCGGGGGAGGTGAAAAACTGTTTTTT.

The chain joins TRBV7-8 to TRBJ2-2, with a weak D call TRBD1 (5 bases). CDR1 and CDR2 (germline): SGHVS, FQNEAQ. There are 18 residues in the CDR3. Trimming stripped 0 bases from V and 0 bases from J, with 14 bases between. The CDR3 here is CASSLAPGQFANTGELFF. In DNA, the CDR3 is TGTGCCAGCAGCTTAGCGCCAGGGCAGTTCGCGAACACCGGGGAGCTGTTTTTT.